This TCR beta chain was sequenced in a study of OX40 agonist ivuxolimab in advanced cancers. The wider study: Among those enrolled, mean age was about 62 years (range about 23 to 85) and 82.7% were male.

Study outcomes and limitations: Relative to CD4+ cells, CD8+ T cells on average had more expanded clones.

The data were produced by immunoSEQ multiplex PCR, yet TCRdb's version contains in-frame clones alone and is incomplete. The sample includes roughly 77,000 clones, roughly 92% of them seen just once. Autoimmune disease history or systemic immunosuppression meant exclusion. Regarding this clone: What it binds is not known.

The material sequenced was CD4+ or CD8+ T cells sorted from blood, taken in a trial of the OX40 agonist ivuxolimab. The receptor was isolated from an adult with an advanced solid tumor such as melanoma, head and neck, liver or kidney cancer.

CDR3 in amino acids: CASSEAHSSGGKDTQYF. CDR3 nucleotides: TGTGCCAGCAGTGAAGCACACTCTAGCGGGGGAAAAGATACGCAGTATTTT. The V gene is TRBV6-1, the J gene TRBJ2-3, with 10 bases fitting TRBD2. Per germline, CDR1 MNHNS and CDR2 SASEGT. There are 17 residues in the CDR3. J was trimmed by 5 bases and V by 0 bases; bases with no gene match: 8.